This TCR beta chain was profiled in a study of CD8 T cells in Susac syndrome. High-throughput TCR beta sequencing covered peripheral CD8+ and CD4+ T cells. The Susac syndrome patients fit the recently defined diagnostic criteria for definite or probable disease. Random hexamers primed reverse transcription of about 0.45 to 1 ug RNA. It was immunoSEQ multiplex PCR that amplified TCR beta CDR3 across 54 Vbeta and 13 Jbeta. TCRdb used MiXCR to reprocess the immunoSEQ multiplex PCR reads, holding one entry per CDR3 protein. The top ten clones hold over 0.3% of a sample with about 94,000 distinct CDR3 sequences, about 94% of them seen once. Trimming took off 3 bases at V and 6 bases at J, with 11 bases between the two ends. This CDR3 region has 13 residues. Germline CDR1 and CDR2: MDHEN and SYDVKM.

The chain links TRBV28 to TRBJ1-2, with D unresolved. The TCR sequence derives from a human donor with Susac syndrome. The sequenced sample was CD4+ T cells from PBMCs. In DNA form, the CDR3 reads TGTGCCAGCAGTTTTAACCTTGGACATGGCTACACCTTC. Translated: CASSFNLGHGYTF.